This T cell receptor beta chain was recovered during a study of T-cell memory formation after mild COVID-19. The wider study: Across donors, TCR clusters were largely donor specific.

Study outcomes and limitations: Contracting clones from day 15 to 85 had balanced CD4/CD8; later expanders favoured CD4+. That cross-reactive memory joined was suggested by some responding clones appearing in pre-infection memory.

Researchers used 5'RACE with constant-segment primers to make TCR alpha and TCR beta cDNA libraries that carry sample barcodes and UMIs. A single record per CDR3 protein comes from TCRdb applying MiXCR to the 5' RACE reads. The sample yields 40,000 to 55,000 distinct CDR3 sequences, more than 10% seen once. Trimming removed 5 bases from V and 4 bases from J, with 27 bases in between. CDR1 SGHRS and CDR2 YFSETQ come from the germline V gene. CDR3 size: 19 residues. This clonotype has ten or more counts. The target antigen is unknown. The clonotype was recovered from a man aged 18-30 years who had mild COVID-19 (a few samples of this study predate the infection). Cell type and time point are not known. The rearrangement joins TRBV5-1 to TRBJ2-2, with TRBD2 as a possible D gene (6 bases). The sequencing input was PBMCs or a T cell subset sorted from them (not recorded which). CDR3 protein: CASSSSVTELASSTGELFF. The CDR3 DNA is TGCGCCAGCAGTAGTAGTGTGACCGAACTAGCCTCGAGCACCGGGGAGCTGTTTTTT.